Presented here are 21 T cell receptor beta chains from one specimen sequenced in a study of blood T cell repertoires in COVID-19. Libraries were prepared by immunoSEQ multiplex PCR; TCRdb keeps only in-frame clonotypes and omits some of them. The sample records roughly 300,000 clones, 91% being singletons. The sequencing input was peripheral blood. Every receptor here comes from a woman in her twenties or thirties with COVID-19, enrolled during active disease.

The chain couples TRBV11-2 to TRBJ1-4, with D possibly TRBD1 on 6 matching bases. The CDR3 consists of 15 residues. With 0 bases removed from V and 6 bases from J, the gap between germline ends came to 11 bases. The germline CDR1 and CDR2 sequences are SGHAT and FQNNGV. CDR3 nucleotides: TGTGCCAGCAGCTTAGAATGGGGGCCTCATGAAAAACTGTTTTTT. Protein sequence: CASSLEWGPHEKLFF.

V usage is TRBV19 and J usage is TRBJ1-2, with D unclear. CDR1 is LNHDA and CDR2 is SQIVND in the germline V gene (reference sequence). V shed 3 bases and J shed 2 bases, with 13 bases lying between them. The CDR3 length is 15 residues. The DNA for the CDR3 is TGTGCCAGTAGTATTTTGGGCCAGCACAACTATGGCTACACCTTC. Its translation: CASSILGQHNYGYTF.

This clone was observed a handful of times. The rearrangement links TRBV6-1 to TRBJ1-1; possibly TRBD1 for D (5 bases). Germline CDR1 MNHNS, CDR2 SASEGT. The CDR3 is made up of 15 amino acids. Trimming left V 2 bases short and J 4 bases short, with 14 bases between. The DNA for the CDR3 is TGTGCCAGCAGTGAAATAACGGGGGGTGTCACTGAAGCTTTCTTT. This codes for CASSEITGGVTEAFF.

The chain couples TRBV3-1 (or the pseudogene TRBV3-2) to TRBJ2-6, with no clear D. Between the trimmed V and J ends, which lost 3 bases and 0 bases, there was a span of 9 bases. The V gene's germline CDR1 is LGHDT and CDR2 YNNKEL (reference sequence). CDR3 length equals 16 residues. CDR3 sequence: CASSHQVSSGANVLTF. As DNA, the CDR3 is TGTGCCAGCAGCCACCAGGTCTCCTCTGGGGCCAACGTCCTGACTTTC.

The chain links TRBV4-1 to TRBJ1-3, with D hard to call. Germline V gives CDR1 MGHRA, CDR2 YSYEKL. The CDR3 is 15 amino acids. The ends were cut back, 0 bases at V and 2 bases at J, with 8 bases in the middle. Here the CDR3 reads CASSQDPVPGNTIYF. CDR3 DNA: TGCGCCAGCAGCCAAGATCCGGTGCCTGGAAACACCATATATTTT.

This chain links TRBV6-6 with TRBJ1-6; D remains ambiguous. The CDR3 sequence is 16 residues long. V lost 0 bases and J lost 5, with 11 bases in between. Germline V gene lookup returns CDR1 MNHNY and CDR2 SVGAGI (reference sequence). The CDR3, as DNA: TGTGCCAGCAGTTACTCGACCGGGTCGAATAATTCACCCCTCCACTTT. It is translated as CASSYSTGSNNSPLHF.

This clone was observed a single time. The DNA of the CDR3 is TGTGCCAGTCAACCGGGACTAGCGAGATTGGTCAGTGAGCAGTTCTTC. Translation: CASQPGLARLVSEQFF. The V call is TRBV2, the J call TRBJ2-1, with 10 bases aligning to TRBD2. Germline CDR1 SNHLY, CDR2 FYNNEI. The ends lost 9 bases at V and 9 bases at J; junction bases unmatched: 17. The CDR3 contains 16 residues.

The rearrangement links TRBV5-1 to TRBJ1-5, with D hard to call. The CDR3 consists of 15 residues. Between the trimmed V and J ends, which lost 4 bases and 6 bases, there was a span of 17 bases. Germline loops: CDR1 SGHRS, CDR2 YFSETQ. CDR3 in amino acids: CASSPKCDNGQPQHF. CDR3 nucleotides: TGCGCCAGCAGCCCGAAGTGTGACAACGGTCAGCCCCAGCATTTT.

J is TRBJ2-1 and V is TRBV5-1; no clear D gene. Germline V lookup: CDR1 SGHRS, CDR2 YFSETQ. Trimming left V 4 bases short and J 6 bases short, with 11 bases between. The CDR3 spans 13 residues. The DNA of the CDR3 is TGCGCCAGCAGCGTGGCACAGCTCAATGAGCAGTTCTTC. Residues: CASSVAQLNEQFF. Full variable domain (missing parts from reference TRBV5-1 and TRBJ2-1): KAGVTQTPRYLIKTRGQQVTLSCSPISGHRSVSWYQQTPGQGLQFLFEYFSETQRNKGNFPGRFSGRQFSNSRSEMNVSTLELGDSALYLCASSVAQLNEQFFGPGTRLTVL.

This clone has only one observation. This chain joins TRBV19 and TRBJ1-5, with a tentative D call TRBD1 (5 bases). Germline lookup yields CDR1 LNHDA and CDR2 SQIVND (reference sequence). V lost 6 bases and J lost 5, with 11 bases in between. The CDR3 has 13 residues. The CDR3 loop reads CASSGQGYQPQHF. CDR3 bases: TGTGCCAGTAGCGGGCAGGGCTATCAGCCCCAGCATTTT.

The genes are TRBV30 and TRBJ2-5; tentative D call: TRBD1 (5 bases). The CDR3 length is 15 residues. CDR1 is GTSNPN and CDR2 is SVGIG in the germline V gene (reference sequence). Trimming stripped 0 bases from V and 5 bases from J, with 16 bases between. The DNA of the CDR3 is TGTGCCTGGAGTGTACTACAGGATGGGTGGGAGACCCAGTACTTC. Translated: CAWSVLQDGWETQYF.

This sequence joins TRBV5-1 and TRBJ2-5, with 12 nucleotides matching TRBD2. Germline CDR1 reads SGHRS; CDR2 reads YFSETQ. V shed 4 bases and J 5 bases; nucleotides not matched to a gene: 6. CDR3 size: 15 residues. For the CDR3, the DNA is TGCGCCAGCAGCGGGACTAGCGGGCCCGGGGAGACCCAGTACTTC. Its protein product is CASSGTSGPGETQYF.

The rearrangement joins TRBV7-9 to TRBJ1-6; no reliable D call. The CDR3 is made up of 13 amino acids. Germline lookup yields CDR1 SEHNR and CDR2 FQNEAQ (reference sequence). Trimming cost V 5 bases and J 8 bases, with 10 bases left between them. The CDR3 DNA reads TGTGCCAGCAGCGCTAAGGACTATTCACCCCTCCACTTT. It codes for CASSAKDYSPLHF.

The chain links TRBV6-5 to TRBJ2-7, with TRBD2 identical over 9 bases. V dropped 8 bases and J dropped 3; count of bases not matched to a gene: 2. CDR3 length: 12 residues. CDR1 is MNHEY, CDR2 SVGAGI, per germline. DNA of the CDR3: TGTGCCAGCTATAGCGGGGGCTACGAGCAGTACTTC. Amino acid sequence: CASYSGGYEQYF.

V and J are TRBV12-5 and TRBJ2-3; the D gene is possibly TRBD2 (6 bases). V was clipped by 6 bases and J by 6 bases, with 10 bases between them. CDR3 length: 12 amino acids. Germline assignment: CDR1 LGHNT and CDR2 FRNRAP. The CDR3 sequence is CASGAGFDTQYF. The CDR3 coding sequence is TGTGCTAGTGGCGCGGGGTTCGATACGCAGTATTTT.

Note on this clone: The same CDR3 can be traced to other DNA sequences in this sample. V gene TRBV5-1 combines with J gene TRBJ2-5, with 7 bases matching TRBD1. V dropped 2 bases and J dropped 2; count of bases not matched to a gene: 3. In germline, CDR1 is SGHRS, CDR2 YFSETQ. The CDR3 runs to 14 residues. CDR3 region: CASSLGQEQETQYF. The CDR3 nucleotides are TGCGCCAGCAGCTTAGGACAGGAGCAAGAGACCCAGTACTTC.

The J gene is TRBJ2-1, the V gene TRBV19; 8 bases match TRBD1. CDR1 and CDR2 from the germline V gene are LNHDA and SQIVND (reference sequence). The CDR3 runs 13 residues. V was pared by 4 bases and J by 9 bases, with 5 bases of the junction left unmatched. The CDR3 DNA sequence: TGTGCCAGTAGTACCGGACAGGGCGGTGAGCAGTTCTTC. Translating it yields CASSTGQGGEQFF.

The chain links TRBV5-1 to TRBJ1-1, with D unresolved. The V end was cut by 0 bases, the J end by 0 bases, with 6 bases between. Germline V CDR1 and CDR2: SGHRS, YFSETQ. The CDR3 runs 14 residues. CDR3 nucleotides: TGCGCCAGCAGCTTGGTCACTTTGAACACTGAAGCTTTCTTT. Protein sequence: CASSLVTLNTEAFF.

This chain links TRBV19 with TRBJ2-3, with 13 bases that match TRBD2. Per the germline V gene, CDR1 is LNHDA and CDR2 is SQIVND (reference sequence). V dropped 5 bases and J dropped 1; count of bases not matched to a gene: 3. This CDR3 spans 16 amino acids. This CDR3 reads CASSPTSGRGTDTQYF. The CDR3 DNA follows: TGTGCCAGTAGTCCAACTAGCGGGAGGGGCACAGATACGCAGTATTTT.

This chain links TRBV3-1 (or the pseudogene TRBV3-2) with TRBJ2-1; TRBD2 matches 10 bases. This CDR3 has 16 amino acids. CDR1 LGHDT and CDR2 YNNKEL come from the germline V gene (reference sequence). Trimming removed 1 base from V and 9 bases from J; junction bases left unmatched: 9. The CDR3 DNA follows: TGTGCCAGCAGCCAAGGTGGTGCTAGCGGGAGCGGTGAGCAGTTCTTC. Translation: CASSQGGASGSGEQFF.

V gene TRBV6-5 combines with J gene TRBJ1-3; the D gene is possibly TRBD1 (5 bases). Germline assignment: CDR1 MNHEY and CDR2 SVGAGI. Trimming removed 2 bases at V and 2 bases at J, with 13 bases between. There are 16 residues in the CDR3. In nucleotides, the CDR3 is TGTGCCAGCAGTTACCGCGGAGGGGAGGCTGGAAACACCATATATTTT. Translation: CASSYRGGEAGNTIYF.